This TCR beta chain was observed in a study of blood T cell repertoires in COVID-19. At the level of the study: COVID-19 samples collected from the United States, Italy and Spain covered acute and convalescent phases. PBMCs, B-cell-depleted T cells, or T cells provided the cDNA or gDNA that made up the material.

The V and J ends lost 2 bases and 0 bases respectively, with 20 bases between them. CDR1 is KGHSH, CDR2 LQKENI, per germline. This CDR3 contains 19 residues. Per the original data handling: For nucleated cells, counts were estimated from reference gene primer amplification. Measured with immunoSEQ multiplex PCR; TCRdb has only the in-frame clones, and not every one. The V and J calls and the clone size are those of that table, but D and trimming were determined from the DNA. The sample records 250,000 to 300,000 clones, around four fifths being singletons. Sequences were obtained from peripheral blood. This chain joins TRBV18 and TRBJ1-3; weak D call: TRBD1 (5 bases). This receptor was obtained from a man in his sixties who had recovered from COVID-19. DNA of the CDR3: TGTGCCAGCTCACCAACCGCGTGGGTTCAGGGTAGCTCTGGAAACACCATATATTTT. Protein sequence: CASSPTAWVQGSSGNTIYF.